The 13 T cell receptor beta chains presented below share a single source sample, sequenced in a study of cytomegalovirus exposure and HLA in healthy donors. The PCR had 60 Vbeta and 13 Jbeta primers. This table comes from immunoSEQ multiplex PCR, and its TCRdb copy is limited to in-frame clones, with some not included. The sample records fewer than 200,000 clones, roughly four fifths being singletons. The sequenced sample was PBMCs. These receptors came from a man aged 45-65 years in good health and CMV-seropositive.

The CDR3 is CASSIETYNEQFF. DNA of the CDR3: TGCGCCAGCAGCATTGAGACCTACAATGAGCAGTTCTTC. The rearrangement uses TRBV5-1 and TRBJ2-1; D uncertain. V was cut by 4 bases and J by 2 bases, with 7 bases left in between. CDR1 and CDR2 from the germline V gene are SGHRS and YFSETQ. This CDR3 is built from 13 residues.

The chain combines TRBV9 with TRBJ1-1; D might be TRBD1 (6 bases). V lost 0 bases and J lost 8, with 11 bases in between. Germline CDR1 is SGDLS and CDR2 is YYNGEE. The CDR3 is 13 amino acids. The CDR3 loop is CASSVVTRGEAFF. The CDR3 nucleotides are TGTGCCAGCAGCGTAGTAACCAGGGGCGAAGCTTTCTTT.

V and J are TRBV27 and TRBJ2-1, with 7 bases that match TRBD2. Germline CDR1 and CDR2: MNHEY and SMNVEV (reference sequence). V shed 6 bases and J 9 bases; nucleotides not matched to a gene: 5. This CDR3 region has 12 residues. The CDR3 DNA reads as TGTGCCAGCAGGGAGCGGGGAGGTGAGCAGTTCTTC. Translated: CASRERGGEQFF.

The V and J genes are TRBV6-1 and TRBJ2-4; unclear D gene. The CDR3 covers 11 residues. Germline V gene lookup returns CDR1 MNHNS and CDR2 SASEGT. V lost 7 bases to trimming and J lost 8 bases, with 9 bases between them. CDR3 nucleotides: TGTGCCAGCACTAAGTGGTACATTCAGTACTTC. Protein product: CASTKWYIQYF.

The chain is built from TRBV15 and TRBJ2-7, with D possibly TRBD2 on 5 matching bases. The V end was cut by 0 bases, the J end by 4 bases, with 13 bases between. Germline values: CDR1 LNHNV, CDR2 YYDKDF (reference sequence). The CDR3 is made up of 15 amino acids. The CDR3 is CATSRDRGLGYEQYF. In DNA form, the CDR3 reads TGTGCCACCAGCAGAGATAGAGGGTTAGGGTACGAGCAGTACTTC.

This chain uses TRBV5-3 with TRBJ2-5; the match to TRBD1 covers 11 bases. TRBV5-3 carries the ORF label, with uncertain function. The CDR3 consists of 18 residues. The V gene end was trimmed by 0 bases and the J gene end by 2 bases; junction bases not matched to a gene: 9. CDR3 DNA: TGTGCCAGAAGCTTGGAGGACAGGGGGCACAAAAAGCAAGAGACCCAGTACTTC. It is translated as CARSLEDRGHKKQETQYF.

The chain employs TRBV6-4 and TRBJ1-6; TRBD1 matches at 9 bases. This CDR3 has 15 amino acids. Germline CDR1 and CDR2: MRHNA and SNTAGT. The junction had 2 bases not matched to a gene; V was cut back by 4 bases and J by 4 bases. This chain's CDR3 is CASSAGQGYNSPLHF. The CDR3 DNA reads as TGTGCCAGCAGTGCAGGACAGGGGTATAATTCACCCCTCCACTTT.

The V call is TRBV4-3, the J call TRBJ2-3; 7 bases are shared with TRBD1. This CDR3 is 14 amino acids long. After removal of 4 bases from V and 4 bases from J, the junction contained 5 bases not matched to a gene. CDR1 and CDR2 from the germline V gene are LGHNA and YSLEER. CDR3 nucleotide sequence: TGCGCCAGCAGCCCGCGACAGGGTGCAGATACGCAGTATTTT. Its protein is CASSPRQGADTQYF.

V is TRBV19 and J is TRBJ2-3; no definite D call. The germline V and J ends were trimmed by 4 bases and 2 bases, with 7 bases remaining between them. Germline V lookup: CDR1 LNHDA, CDR2 SQIVND (reference sequence). The CDR3 loop spans 13 amino acids. CDR3 bases: TGTGCCAGTAGTAGGCGGATCACAGATACGCAGTATTTT. This gives the protein CASSRRITDTQYF.

This chain links TRBV30 with TRBJ2-3, with D possibly being TRBD2 (6 bases). Germline assignment: CDR1 GTSNPN and CDR2 SVGIG (reference sequence). CDR3 length: 14 residues. Deletions cut 4 bases from V and 0 bases from J, with 11 bases between. The CDR3 DNA reads as TGTGCCTGGACCCCGGGGGTTAGCACAGATACGCAGTATTTT. The encoded protein is CAWTPGVSTDTQYF.

The CDR3 is CASYDREYYGYTF. The CDR3 DNA reads as TGTGCCAGTTACGACAGGGAGTACTATGGCTACACCTTC. The chain has TRBV28 and TRBJ1-2; 7 nucleotides line up with TRBD1. CDR1 is MDHEN and CDR2 is SYDVKM in the germline V gene. The ends lost 9 bases at V and 3 bases at J; junction bases unmatched: 7. The CDR3 contains 13 residues.

The gene calls are TRBV6-1 and TRBJ2-7, with 9 bases fitting TRBD1. The CDR3 covers 15 residues. The germline V gene has CDR1 MNHNS and CDR2 SASEGT. V trimming: 1 base; J trimming: 3 bases; junction bases outside the gene matches: 4. The CDR3 DNA follows: TGTGCCAGCAGTGAAGGGACAGGGGCTTACTACGAGCAGTACTTC. This sequence encodes CASSEGTGAYYEQYF.

Points on this clone: Other DNA sequences in the sample encode the same CDR3. This chain connects TRBV9 to TRBJ2-3, with 10 bases lining up with TRBD2. The V and J ends lost 2 bases and 1 base, in that order; junction bases with no gene match: 4. Germline V gene data show CDR1 as SGDLS and CDR2 as YYNGEE. The CDR3 contains 16 residues. CDR3 loop: CASSVRGTSGTDTQYF. The CDR3 nucleotides read TGTGCCAGCAGCGTTCGGGGGACTAGCGGCACAGATACGCAGTATTTT.